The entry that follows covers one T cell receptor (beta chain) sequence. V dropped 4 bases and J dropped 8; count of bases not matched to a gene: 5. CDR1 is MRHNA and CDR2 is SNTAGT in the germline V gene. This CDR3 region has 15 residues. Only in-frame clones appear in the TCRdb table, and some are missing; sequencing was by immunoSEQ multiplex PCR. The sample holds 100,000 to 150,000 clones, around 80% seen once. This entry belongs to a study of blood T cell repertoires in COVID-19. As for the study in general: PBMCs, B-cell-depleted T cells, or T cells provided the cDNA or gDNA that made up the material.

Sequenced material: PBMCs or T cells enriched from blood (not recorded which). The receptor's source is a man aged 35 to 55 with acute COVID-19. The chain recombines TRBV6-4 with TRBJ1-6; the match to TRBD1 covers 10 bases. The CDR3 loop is CASSAMTGGHSPLHF. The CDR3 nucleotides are TGTGCCAGCAGTGCTATGACAGGGGGCCATTCACCCCTCCACTTT.